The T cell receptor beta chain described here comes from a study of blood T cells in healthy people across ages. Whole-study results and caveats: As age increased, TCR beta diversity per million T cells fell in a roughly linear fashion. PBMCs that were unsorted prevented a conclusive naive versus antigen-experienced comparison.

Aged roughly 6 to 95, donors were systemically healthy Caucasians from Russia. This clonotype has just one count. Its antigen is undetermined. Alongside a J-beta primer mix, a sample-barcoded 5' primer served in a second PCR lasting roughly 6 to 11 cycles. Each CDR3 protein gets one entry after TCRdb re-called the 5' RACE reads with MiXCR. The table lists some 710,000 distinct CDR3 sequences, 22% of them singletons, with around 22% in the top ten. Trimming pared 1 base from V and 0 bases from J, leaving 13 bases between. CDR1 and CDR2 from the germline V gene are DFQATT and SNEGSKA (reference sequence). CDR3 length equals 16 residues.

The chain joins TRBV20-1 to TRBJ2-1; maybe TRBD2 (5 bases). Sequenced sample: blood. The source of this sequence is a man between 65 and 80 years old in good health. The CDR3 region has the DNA TGCAGTGCTAGAGGTGTACAAGGGAGCTCCTACAATGAGCAGTTCTTC. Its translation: CSARGVQGSSYNEQFF.